The clone carrying this T cell receptor (beta chain) turned up a few times. The antigen is not known. PCR employed 60 Vbeta and 13 Jbeta primers. Original processing methods: In a later analysis, of approximately 81 million unique beta chains, some 10 million appeared in at least two donors. Measured with immunoSEQ multiplex PCR; TCRdb has only the in-frame clones, and not every one. V, J and clone size derive from that table, while D and trimming were established from the DNA sequence. Found here are more than 90,000 clones, around 77% of them singletons; the top ten hold around 4.9%. These data come from a study of cytomegalovirus exposure and HLA in healthy donors. Between the trimmed V and J ends, which lost 6 bases and 0 bases, there was a span of 10 bases. Germline lookup yields CDR1 MNHEY and CDR2 SVGAGI. The CDR3 has 14 amino acids. While unrecorded immune exposures were likely, the donors were nominally healthy when sampled.

Overall study findings and caveats: In vitro checks showed that a few CMV-associated chains really do target CMV antigens.

Sequenced input: PBMCs. The TCR comes from a man in his fifties in good health and CMV-seropositive. V usage is TRBV6-5 and J usage is TRBJ2-3; perhaps TRBD2 as D (6 bases). CDR3 coding DNA: TGTGCCAGCAGGCCGGGACTCAGCACAGATACGCAGTATTTT. Translated, it gives CASRPGLSTDTQYF.